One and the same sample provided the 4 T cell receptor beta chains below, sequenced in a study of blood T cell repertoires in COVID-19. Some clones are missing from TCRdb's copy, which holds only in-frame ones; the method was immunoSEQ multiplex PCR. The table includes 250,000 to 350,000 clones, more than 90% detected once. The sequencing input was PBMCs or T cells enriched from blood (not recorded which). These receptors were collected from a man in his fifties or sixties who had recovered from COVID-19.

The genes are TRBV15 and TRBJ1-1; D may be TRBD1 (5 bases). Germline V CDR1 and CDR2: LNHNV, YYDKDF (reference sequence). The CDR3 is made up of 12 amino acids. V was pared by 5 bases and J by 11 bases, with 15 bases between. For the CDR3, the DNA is TGTGCCACCAGCCCAGGGCCGGGTGCGGCTTTCTTT. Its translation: CATSPGPGAAFF.

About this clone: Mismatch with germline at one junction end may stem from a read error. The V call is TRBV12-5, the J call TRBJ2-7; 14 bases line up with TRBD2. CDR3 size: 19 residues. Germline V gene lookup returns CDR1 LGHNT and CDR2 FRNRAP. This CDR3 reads CASGLPTRTSGGLLGAVTF. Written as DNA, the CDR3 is TGTGCTAGTGGTTTGCCCACCAGGACTAGCGGGGGGCTACTCGGTGCCGTCACCTTC.

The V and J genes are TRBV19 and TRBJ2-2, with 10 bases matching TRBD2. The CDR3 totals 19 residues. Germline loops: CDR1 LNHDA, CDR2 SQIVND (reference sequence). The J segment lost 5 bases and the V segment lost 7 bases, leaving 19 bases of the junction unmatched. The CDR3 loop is CASTLGASGSLVWTGELFF. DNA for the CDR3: TGTGCCAGTACCCTGGGGGCTAGCGGGAGTCTCGTGTGGACCGGGGAGCTGTTTTTT.

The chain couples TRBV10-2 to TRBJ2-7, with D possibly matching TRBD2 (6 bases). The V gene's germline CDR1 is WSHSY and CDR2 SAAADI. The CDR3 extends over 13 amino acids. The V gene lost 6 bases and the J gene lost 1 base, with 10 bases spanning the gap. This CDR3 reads CASRASASYEQYF. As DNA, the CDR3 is TGCGCCAGCAGGGCTAGCGCATCCTACGAGCAGTACTTC.